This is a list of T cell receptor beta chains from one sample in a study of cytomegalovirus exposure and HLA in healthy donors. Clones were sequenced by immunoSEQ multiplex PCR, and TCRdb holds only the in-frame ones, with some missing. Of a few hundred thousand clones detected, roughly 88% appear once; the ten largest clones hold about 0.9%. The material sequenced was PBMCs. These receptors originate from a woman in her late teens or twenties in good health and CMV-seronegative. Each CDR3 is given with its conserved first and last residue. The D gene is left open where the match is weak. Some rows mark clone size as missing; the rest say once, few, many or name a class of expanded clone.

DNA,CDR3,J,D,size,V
TGCGCCAGCAGCTATACGACTAGCGGGAGTACAGATACGCAGTATTTT,CASSYTTSGSTDTQYF,TRBJ2-3,TRBD2,.,TRBV5-1
TGTGCCAGCAGTTTCTCTCTCTTTAATGAAAAACTGTTTTTT,CASSFSLFNEKLFF,TRBJ1-4,.,.,TRBV27
TGTGCCAGCAGTGATCGGACTAGCGGACGGGCAGATACGCAGTATTTT,CASSDRTSGRADTQYF,TRBJ2-3,TRBD2,few,TRBV28
TGTGCCAGCAGTGACTCGGAGGGGTTAGCTACAGATACGCAGTATTTT,CASSDSEGLATDTQYF,TRBJ2-3,.,.,TRBV6-4
TGCGCCAGCAGCTCCCCACCGGGGGCAGCGGGAGACCTCACAGATACGCAGTATTTT,CASSSPPGAAGDLTDTQYF,TRBJ2-3,TRBD2,.,TRBV5-1
TGTGCCAGCAGCTTAACCATCACAGATACGCAGTATTTT,CASSLTITDTQYF,TRBJ2-3,.,.,TRBV7-3
TGTGCCAGCAGTTTCCCCGCGGGACAGGTGGGGCCTGGGGCCAACGTCCTGACTTTC,CASSFPAGQVGPGANVLTF,TRBJ2-6,TRBD1,.,TRBV28
TGTGCCAGCAGCGTACAGCGGGAGGTAGGTGAGCAGTTCTTC,CASSVQREVGEQFF,TRBJ2-1,TRBD2,once,TRBV9
TGCGCCAGCAGTGAGCTAGTCAGGGGGCTCTACGAGCAGTACTTC,CASSELVRGLYEQYF,TRBJ2-7,TRBD1,.,TRBV10-2
TGCGCCAGCAGTGACAGGGGCGGACAGCCCCAGCATTTT,CASSDRGGQPQHF,TRBJ1-5,.,.,TRBV10-2
TGTGCCACCGGACGAGGGACAGGGGGCTACGAGCAGTACTTC,CATGRGTGGYEQYF,TRBJ2-7,TRBD1,.,TRBV27
TGTGCCAGCAGCCACATCTACGAGCAGTACTTC,CASSHIYEQYF,TRBJ2-7,.,.,TRBV28
TGTGCCAGCAGCTTACAGCGGACTAACACTGAAGCTTTCTTT,CASSLQRTNTEAFF,TRBJ1-1,.,.,TRBV11-2